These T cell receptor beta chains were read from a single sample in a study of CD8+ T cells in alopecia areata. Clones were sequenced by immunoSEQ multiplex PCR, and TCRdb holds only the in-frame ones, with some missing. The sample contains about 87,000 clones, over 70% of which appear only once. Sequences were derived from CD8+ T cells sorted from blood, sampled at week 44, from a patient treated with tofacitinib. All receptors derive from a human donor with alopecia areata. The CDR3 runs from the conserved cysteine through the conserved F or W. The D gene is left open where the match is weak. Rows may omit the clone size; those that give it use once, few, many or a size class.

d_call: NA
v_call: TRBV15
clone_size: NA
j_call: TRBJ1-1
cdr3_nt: TGTGCCACCAGTTCTCGGGCCATGAACACTGAAGCTTTCTTT
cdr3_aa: CATSSRAMNTEAFF

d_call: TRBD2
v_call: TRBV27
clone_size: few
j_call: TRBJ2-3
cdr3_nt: TGTGCCAGCATTCCCTCTGCGGGGGAGGTCGCAGATACGCAGTATTTT
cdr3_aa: CASIPSAGEVADTQYF

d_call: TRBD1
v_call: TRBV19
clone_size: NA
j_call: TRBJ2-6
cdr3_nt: TGTGCCAGTAGTATACGATTGGCAGGGGGCTCTGGGGCCAACGTCCTGACTTTC
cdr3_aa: CASSIRLAGGSGANVLTF

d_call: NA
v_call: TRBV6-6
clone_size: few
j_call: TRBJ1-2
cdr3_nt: TGTGCCAGCAGTGGAGGGGGAGTCGGCTACACCTTC
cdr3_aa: CASSGGGVGYTF

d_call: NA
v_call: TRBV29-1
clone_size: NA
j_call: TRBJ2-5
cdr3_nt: TGCAGCGTTTCTGGGACACCCGAAAAAAAAGAGACCCAGTACTTC
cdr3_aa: CSVSGTPEKKETQYF

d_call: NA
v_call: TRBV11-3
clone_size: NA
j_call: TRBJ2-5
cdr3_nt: TGTGCCAGCAGTCGTGGGGACACATACCAAGAGACCCAGTACTTC
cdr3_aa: CASSRGDTYQETQYF

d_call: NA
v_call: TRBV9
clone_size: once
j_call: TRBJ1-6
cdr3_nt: TGTGCCAGCAGCCAGCGACAGAGCTCCTATAATTCACCCCTCCACTTT
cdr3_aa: CASSQRQSSYNSPLHF

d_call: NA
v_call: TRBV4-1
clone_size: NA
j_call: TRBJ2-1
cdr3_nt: TGCGCCAGCAGCCAAGTTTCGTCGGATAAGCAGTTCTTC
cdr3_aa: CASSQVSSDKQFF

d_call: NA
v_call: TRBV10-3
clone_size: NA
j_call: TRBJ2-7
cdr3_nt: TGTGCCATCAGCGACGCCAGGGGCCGGGAGCAGTACTTC
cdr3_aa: CAISDARGREQYF

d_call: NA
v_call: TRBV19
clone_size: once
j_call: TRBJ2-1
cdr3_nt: TGTGCCACCTCGGACAGAAGGCAGTTCTTC
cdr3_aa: CATSDRRQFF

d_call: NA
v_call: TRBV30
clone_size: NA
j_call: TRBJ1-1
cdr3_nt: TGTGCCTGGAGTACAGGGACGACTAACACTGAAGCTTTCTTT
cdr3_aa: CAWSTGTTNTEAFF

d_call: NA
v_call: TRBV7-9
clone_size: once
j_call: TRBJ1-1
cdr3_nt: TGTGCCAGCAGCTTAGGTGCAGAGAACACTGAAGCTTTCTTT
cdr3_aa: CASSLGAENTEAFF

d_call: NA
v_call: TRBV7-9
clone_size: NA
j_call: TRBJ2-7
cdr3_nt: TGTGCCAGCAGCACCGGTTCAGGAGGGACCAACTACGAGCAGTACTTC
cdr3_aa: CASSTGSGGTNYEQYF

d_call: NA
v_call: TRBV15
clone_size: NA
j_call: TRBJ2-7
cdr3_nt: TGTGCCACCAGCAGAGATCTAAGGACCATAGCCTACGAGCAGTACTTC
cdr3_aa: CATSRDLRTIAYEQYF

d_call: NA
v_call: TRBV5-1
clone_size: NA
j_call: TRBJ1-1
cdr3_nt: TGCGCCAGCAGCACTACAGGCACTGAAGCTTTCTTT
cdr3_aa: CASSTTGTEAFF

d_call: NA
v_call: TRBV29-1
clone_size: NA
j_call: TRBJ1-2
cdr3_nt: TGCAGCGTTGATGTGGGCTTCCTGGGCTACACCTTC
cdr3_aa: CSVDVGFLGYTF

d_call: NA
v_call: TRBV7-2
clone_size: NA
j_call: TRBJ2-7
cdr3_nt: TGTGCCAGCAGCTTAATAGAATACGAGCAGTACTTC
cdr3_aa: CASSLIEYEQYF

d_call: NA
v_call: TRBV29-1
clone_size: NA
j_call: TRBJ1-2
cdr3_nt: TGCAGCGTTGAAGGAGAGGGGAGCTATGGCTACACCTTC
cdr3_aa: CSVEGEGSYGYTF

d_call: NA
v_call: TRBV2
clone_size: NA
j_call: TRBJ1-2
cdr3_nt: TGTGCCAGCAGTGAAGGAGGCTACACCTTC
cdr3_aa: CASSEGGYTF

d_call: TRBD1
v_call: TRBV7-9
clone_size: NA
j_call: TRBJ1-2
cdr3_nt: TGTGCCAGCTCCCTCGGGGACAGGGGTGGCTACACCTTC
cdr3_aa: CASSLGDRGGYTF